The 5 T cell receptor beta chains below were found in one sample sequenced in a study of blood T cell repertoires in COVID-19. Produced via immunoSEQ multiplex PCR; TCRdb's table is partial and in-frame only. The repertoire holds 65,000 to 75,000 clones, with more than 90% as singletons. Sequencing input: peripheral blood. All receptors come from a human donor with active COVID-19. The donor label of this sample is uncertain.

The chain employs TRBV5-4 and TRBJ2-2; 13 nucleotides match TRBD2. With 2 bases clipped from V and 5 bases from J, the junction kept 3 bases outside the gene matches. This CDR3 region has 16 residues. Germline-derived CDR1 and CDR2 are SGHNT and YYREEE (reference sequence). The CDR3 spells CASSFPGLAGTGELFF. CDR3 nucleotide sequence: TGTGCCAGCAGCTTCCCGGGACTAGCGGGAACCGGGGAGCTGTTTTTT.

The CDR3 nucleotides read TGTGCCAGCAGCTTCCACAGGGGGCTATCTGGGGCCAACGTCCTGACTTTC. Translating gives CASSFHRGLSGANVLTF. This rearrangement joins TRBV5-8 to TRBJ2-6, with 9 bases that match TRBD1. This CDR3 contains 17 residues. The germline gives CDR1 SGHTS, CDR2 YDEGEE. The ends lost 2 bases at V and 1 base at J; junction bases unmatched: 4.

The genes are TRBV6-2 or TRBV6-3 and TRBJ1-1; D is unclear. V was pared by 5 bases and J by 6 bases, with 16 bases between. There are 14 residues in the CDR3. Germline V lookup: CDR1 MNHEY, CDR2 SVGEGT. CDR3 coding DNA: TGTGCCAGCAGTGGGAGTGCGTGGGTCCCTGAAGCTTTCTTT. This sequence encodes CASSGSAWVPEAFF.

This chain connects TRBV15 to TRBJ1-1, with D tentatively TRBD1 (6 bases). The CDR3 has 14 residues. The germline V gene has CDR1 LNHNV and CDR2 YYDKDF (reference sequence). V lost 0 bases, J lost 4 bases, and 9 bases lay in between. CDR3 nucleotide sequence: TGTGCCACCAGCAGAGAAAGGGGGGGCACTGAAGCTTTCTTT. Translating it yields CATSRERGGTEAFF. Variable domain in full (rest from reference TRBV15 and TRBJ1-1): DAMVIQNPRYQVTQFGKPVTLSCSQTLNHNVMYWYQQKSSQAPKLLFHYYDKDFNNEADTPDNFQSRRPNTSFCFLDIRSPGLGDTAMYLCATSRERGGTEAFFGQGTRLTVV.

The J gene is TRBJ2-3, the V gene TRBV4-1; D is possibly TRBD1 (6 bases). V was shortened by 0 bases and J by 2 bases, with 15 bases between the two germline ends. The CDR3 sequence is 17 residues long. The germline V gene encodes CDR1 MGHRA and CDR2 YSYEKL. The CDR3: CASSQDRTAVATDTQYF. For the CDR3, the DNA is TGCGCCAGCAGCCAAGATCGGACAGCGGTAGCCACAGATACGCAGTATTTT.